This TCR beta chain was found in a study of T cells in Graves' hyperthyroidism and ophthalmopathy. The table lists this clonotype with many counts. The investigators amplified TCR beta CDR3 regions from RNA transcripts. Initially, a first-round RT-PCR of the TCR CDR3 employed the HTBI primer set. TCRdb analysed the multiplex PCR reads with MiXCR anew, one entry per CDR3 protein. The data show about 540,000 distinct CDR3 sequences, with roughly 50% seen just once and roughly 8.2% held by the top ten. The CDR3 is 15 amino acids. The germline CDR1 and CDR2 sequences are DFQATT and SNEGSKA (reference sequence). V lost 5 bases, J lost 1 base, and 18 bases lay in between.

This clonotype was obtained from a woman aged 18 to 35 with Graves' hyperthyroidism. Sequencing was performed on peripheral blood or thyroid tissue (not recorded which). The V and J genes are TRBV20-1 and TRBJ2-7, with D tentatively TRBD1 (6 bases). CDR3 in amino acids: CSAANRERSSYEQYF. As DNA, the CDR3 is TGCAGTGCTGCAAACAGGGAGAGGTCATCCTACGAGCAGTACTTC.